Listed here are 29 T cell receptor beta chains from one sample, sequenced in a study of OX40 agonist ivuxolimab in advanced cancers. Data came from immunoSEQ multiplex PCR; TCRdb stores just in-frame clones and leaves some out. The sample holds tens of thousands of clones; 85% are singletons and the top ten take about 4%. The input for sequencing was CD4+ or CD8+ T cells sorted from blood, taken in a trial of the OX40 agonist ivuxolimab. All receptors derive from an adult with an advanced solid tumor such as melanoma, head and neck, liver or kidney cancer.

V gene TRBV5-6 combines with J gene TRBJ2-1; TRBD1 aligns across 9 bases. With V trimmed by 6 bases and J by 9 bases, 7 bases remained unmatched. Germline assignment: CDR1 SGHDT and CDR2 YYEEEE. The CDR3 totals 13 residues. The CDR3 DNA follows: TGTGCCAGCATCCGGGACAGGGCTGGTGAGCAGTTCTTC. Amino acids: CASIRDRAGEQFF.

This clone was counted only a few times. The gene calls are TRBV2 and TRBJ1-3; D gene ambiguous. The germline gives CDR1 SNHLY, CDR2 FYNNEI. V gave up 11 bases and J gave up 4 bases, with 9 bases separating them. This CDR3 spans 11 amino acids. CDR3 residues: CASVGGNTIYF. The CDR3 region has the DNA TGTGCCTCCGTTGGAGGAAACACCATATATTTT.

This rearrangement joins TRBV5-6 to TRBJ2-1; possibly TRBD2 for D (5 bases). Germline lookup yields CDR1 SGHDT and CDR2 YYEEEE. The CDR3 is 16 amino acids. Trimming took off 4 bases at V and 2 bases at J, with 16 bases between the two ends. The CDR3 DNA sequence: TGTGCCAGCAGCCTGTTGTTGGGAGCGGCCTACAATGAGCAGTTCTTC. Translating gives CASSLLLGAAYNEQFF.

V gene TRBV6-6 combines with J gene TRBJ2-7; D assignment may be TRBD1 or TRBD2 (6 bases each). The CDR3 runs to 11 residues. The V and J ends lost 5 bases and 6 bases respectively, with 8 bases between them. Germline V gene lookup returns CDR1 MNHNY and CDR2 SVGAGI (reference sequence). CDR3 sequence: CASSGGGEQYF. DNA of the CDR3: TGTGCCAGCAGTGGAGGGGGCGAGCAGTACTTC.

V and J are TRBV14 and TRBJ1-1; D gene uncertain. Trimming removed 5 bases at V and 0 bases at J, with 4 bases between. Germline V CDR1 and CDR2: SGHDN, FVKESK. This CDR3 has 12 amino acids. The CDR3 region is CASSSVNTEAFF. CDR3 DNA sequence: TGTGCCAGCAGCTCGGTGAACACTGAAGCTTTCTTT.

The chain couples TRBV18 to TRBJ2-7, with 9 positions matching TRBD1. V lost 2 bases to trimming and J lost 3 bases; unmatched junction nucleotides: 2. The CDR3 contains 14 residues. Germline V CDR1 and CDR2: KGHSH, LQKENI. CDR3 nucleotides: TGTGCCAGCTCACCAGAGACAGGGGGCTACGAGCAGTACTTC. Translated, it gives CASSPETGGYEQYF.

V gene TRBV5-1 combines with J gene TRBJ1-1; D is unclear. Germline V CDR1 and CDR2: SGHRS, YFSETQ. V gave up 4 bases and J gave up 5 bases, with 12 bases separating them. The CDR3 contains 13 residues. Written as DNA, the CDR3 is TGCGCCAGCAGCCCAGGACGGGAGACTGAAGCTTTCTTT. Amino acids: CASSPGRETEAFF.

The rearrangement uses TRBV5-1 and TRBJ1-4; D not resolved. With 1 base removed from V and 1 base from J, the gap between germline ends came to 8 bases. The CDR3 is made up of 15 amino acids. Germline CDR1 and CDR2: SGHRS and YFSETQ. CDR3 bases: TGCGCCAGCAGCTTGCAACCGGGAACTAATGAAAAACTGTTTTTT. Translated, it gives CASSLQPGTNEKLFF.

The rearrangement links TRBV20-1 to TRBJ1-2; D remains ambiguous. CDR1 and CDR2 (germline): DFQATT, SNEGSKA (reference sequence). The CDR3 extends over 10 amino acids. V was clipped by 6 bases and J by 5 bases, with 7 bases between them. CDR3 amino acids: CSAELYGYTF. The CDR3 region has the DNA TGCAGTGCCGAACTGTATGGCTACACCTTC.

The chain couples TRBV29-1 to TRBJ2-2; possibly TRBD1 for D (6 bases). This CDR3 contains 13 residues. V gave up 4 bases and J gave up 4 bases, with 10 bases separating them. Germline CDR1 SQVTM, CDR2 ANQGSEA. The CDR3 DNA sequence: TGCAGCGTTGTGGGGGCCGGCACCGGGGAGCTGTTTTTT. It is translated as CSVVGAGTGELFF.

This clone was seen just once. The gene calls are TRBV5-4 and TRBJ2-2; 8 nucleotides agree with TRBD1. V lost 4 bases and J lost 6; bases outside the gene matches: 14. The CDR3 has 17 amino acids. Germline V gene lookup returns CDR1 SGHNT and CDR2 YYREEE (reference sequence). The CDR3 spells CASSLGQGYIGAGELFF. The DNA of the CDR3 is TGTGCCAGCAGCCTCGGACAGGGTTATATCGGGGCCGGGGAGCTGTTTTTT.

J is TRBJ2-1 and V is TRBV15, with 9 bases aligning to TRBD2. This CDR3 spans 15 amino acids. V was clipped by 0 bases and J by 9 bases; unmatched bases: 6. Germline-derived CDR1 and CDR2 are LNHNV and YYDKDF (reference sequence). CDR3 sequence (DNA): TGTGCCACCAGCAGAGAGGGACTAGCTGTGGGTGAGCAGTTCTTC. Residues: CATSREGLAVGEQFF.

This clone was seen once. The V call is TRBV6-1, the J call TRBJ1-1, with a tentative D call TRBD1 (6 bases). V shed 4 bases and J shed 0 bases, with 15 bases lying between them. The CDR3 runs 16 residues. The germline V gene encodes CDR1 MNHNS and CDR2 SASEGT. CDR3: CASSADRTGMNTEAFF. The CDR3 region has the DNA TGTGCCAGCAGTGCCGACAGGACCGGGATGAACACTGAAGCTTTCTTT.

About this clone: One end of the junction fails to match germline, which may point to a read error. This chain connects TRBV10-3 to TRBJ1-1; D perhaps matches TRBD1 (6 bases). Germline V gives CDR1 ENHRY, CDR2 SYGVKD. The CDR3 is 13 residues long. The CDR3 nucleotides are TGTGCCGTCAGGCTAGGGGGGGCCACTGAAGCTTTCTTT. Protein product: CAVRLGGATEAFF.

The chain links TRBV6-1 to TRBJ2-7; possibly TRBD2 for D (6 bases). Trimming left V 5 bases short and J 3 bases short, with 11 bases between. The CDR3 contains 13 residues. Germline CDR1 MNHNS, CDR2 SASEGT. For the CDR3, the DNA is TGTGCCAGCAGTACCTCGGGACTCTACGAGCAGTACTTC. It encodes CASSTSGLYEQYF.

The chain is built from TRBV5-1 and TRBJ2-1, with TRBD2 as a possible D gene (6 bases). The V end was cut by 4 bases, the J end by 8 bases, with 22 bases between. Germline CDR1 and CDR2: SGHRS and YFSETQ. The CDR3 extends over 16 amino acids. In DNA form, the CDR3 reads TGCGCCAGCAGCGGGGGGTTGATTCTAGGGATCGATGAGCAGTTCTTC. It codes for CASSGGLILGIDEQFF.

This clone was seen only a few times. CDR3 in DNA: TGTGCCAGTAGTCTTTACACCAGTCAGCCCCAGCATTTT. It codes for CASSLYTSQPQHF. The chain joins TRBV19 to TRBJ1-5; no reliable D call. The V end lost 5 bases, the J end lost 6 bases, and 11 bases lay between the germline ends. Germline lookup yields CDR1 LNHDA and CDR2 SQIVND (reference sequence). This CDR3 comprises 13 residues.

The V call is TRBV19, the J call TRBJ1-2; D unclear. The V end lost 7 bases, the J end lost 8 bases, and 11 bases lay between the germline ends. The CDR3 runs to 11 residues. CDR1 is LNHDA, CDR2 SQIVND, per germline (reference sequence). The CDR3 DNA reads as TGTGCCAGTACGGAGGCAGGAGGCTACACCTTC. This codes for CASTEAGGYTF. Based on the CDR3 plus reference TRBV19 and TRBJ1-2, the full variable domain is DGGITQSPKYLFRKEGQNVTLSCEQNLNHDAMYWYRQDPGQGLRLIYYSQIVNDFQKGDIAEGYSVSREKKESFPLTVTSAQKNPTAFYLCASTEAGGYTFGSGTRLTVV.

The rearrangement uses TRBV7-6 and TRBJ1-1, with D hard to call. The CDR3 consists of 13 residues. CDR1 is SGHVS and CDR2 is FNYEAQ in the germline V gene. V gave up 6 bases and J gave up 2 bases, with 10 bases separating them. The chain's CDR3 is CASRYDENTEAFF. In nucleotides, the CDR3 is TGTGCCAGCAGGTATGACGAAAACACTGAAGCTTTCTTT.

This sequence joins TRBV28 and TRBJ2-7; the D gene is possibly TRBD1 (6 bases). The germline gives CDR1 MDHEN, CDR2 SYDVKM. This CDR3 contains 15 residues. The V end lost 6 bases, the J end lost 0 bases, and 15 bases lay between the germline ends. CDR3 sequence: CASSSAVGGSYEQYF. The CDR3 DNA reads as TGTGCCAGCAGCTCCGCTGTAGGGGGCTCCTACGAGCAGTACTTC.

CDR3 nucleotides: TGTGCCATCAGTGCCGGGACAGTAGAGAACACTGAAGCTTTCTTT. Encoded protein: CAISAGTVENTEAFF. The chain uses TRBV10-3 and TRBJ1-1; 7 bases line up with TRBD1. CDR1 ENHRY and CDR2 SYGVKD come from the germline V gene. V lost 4 bases, J lost 1 base, and 6 bases stayed unmatched. This CDR3 is 15 amino acids long.

The V and J genes are TRBV28 and TRBJ1-4, with 7 nucleotides matching TRBD1. This CDR3 is 13 amino acids long. Germline CDR1 reads MDHEN; CDR2 reads SYDVKM. With 11 bases clipped from V and 4 bases from J, the junction kept 7 bases outside the gene matches. The CDR3 loop reads CAGSRGDNEKLFF. As DNA, the CDR3 is TGTGCCGGAAGCAGGGGGGATAATGAAAAACTGTTTTTT.

The CDR3 DNA reads TGTGCCAGCAGCGAACGGGTGGGGGACACTGAAGCTTTCTTT. Amino acids: CASSERVGDTEAFF. The gene calls are TRBV9 and TRBJ1-1; D perhaps matches TRBD1 (5 bases). Germline lookup yields CDR1 SGDLS and CDR2 YYNGEE. The CDR3 loop spans 14 amino acids. Trimming took 3 bases from V and 3 from J, leaving 12 bases between them.

This clone was seen only once. The chain couples TRBV18 to TRBJ2-3; maybe TRBD2 (6 bases). The CDR3 spans 17 residues. Between the trimmed V and J ends, which lost 3 bases and 2 bases, there was a span of 18 bases. From germline, CDR1 is KGHSH and CDR2 LQKENI. The CDR3 DNA follows: TGTGCCAGCTCACCGGGGCTGATGGGCGGGGCCACAGATACGCAGTATTTT. Its translation: CASSPGLMGGATDTQYF. Filled out from reference TRBV18 and TRBJ2-3, the complete variable domain reads NAGVMQNPRHLVRRRGQEARLRCSPMKGHSHVYWYRQLPEEGLKFMVYLQKENIIDESGMPKERFSAEFPKEGPSILRIQQVVRGDSAAYFCASSPGLMGGATDTQYFGPGTRLTVL.

This clone was observed a handful of times. V is TRBV11-2 and J is TRBJ1-2, with D tentatively TRBD1 (5 bases). This CDR3 has 18 residues. Germline loops: CDR1 SGHAT, CDR2 FQNNGV. Trimming shortened V by 5 bases and J by 8 bases, and 30 bases separated the two germline ends. CDR3 coding DNA: TGTGCCAGCAGCCCCTCCGCATCAGGGTGGGGACTGGGGGAGGGCTACACCTTC. Translated, it gives CASSPSASGWGLGEGYTF. The variable domain in full, with the rest retrieved from reference TRBV11-2 and TRBJ1-2, is EAGVAQSPRYKIIEKRQSVAFWCNPISGHATLYWYQQILGQGPKLLIQFQNNGVVDDSQLPKDRFSAERLKGVDSTLKIQPAKLEDSAVYLCASSPSASGWGLGEGYTFGSGTRLTVV.

The chain carries TRBV5-1 and TRBJ2-2, with D maybe TRBD1 (6 bases). The V gene's germline CDR1 is SGHRS and CDR2 YFSETQ. Trimming took 4 bases from V and 1 from J, leaving 11 bases between them. The CDR3 runs to 15 residues. CDR3 sequence reads: CASSQTGKNTGELFF. The CDR3 nucleotides read TGCGCCAGCAGCCAAACAGGGAAGAACACCGGGGAGCTGTTTTTT.

The chain employs TRBV28 and TRBJ2-1; D perhaps matches TRBD2 (5 bases). Germline V gene lookup returns CDR1 MDHEN and CDR2 SYDVKM. The CDR3 is 19 residues long. The V and J ends lost 3 bases and 3 bases respectively, with 24 bases between them. The CDR3, as DNA: TGTGCCAGCAGTTTTGGGTGGATCAACTCCGCGGGTCTCTACAATGAGCAGTTCTTC. Encoded protein: CASSFGWINSAGLYNEQFF. Full variable domain (remainder filled in from reference TRBV28 and TRBJ2-1): DVKVTQSSRYLVKRTGEKVFLECVQDMDHENMFWYRQDPGLGLRLIYFSYDVKMKEKGDIPEGYSVSREKKERFSLILESASTNQTSMYLCASSFGWINSAGLYNEQFFGPGTRLTVL.

For the CDR3, the DNA is TGCAGCGTTGGGACTAGCGGGAGGGCCTCTAATGAGCAGTTCTTC. Its translation: CSVGTSGRASNEQFF. The J gene is TRBJ2-1, the V gene TRBV29-1; 15 bases fit TRBD2. V shed 4 bases and J 7 bases; nucleotides not matched to a gene: 5. This CDR3 spans 15 amino acids. Germline values: CDR1 SQVTM, CDR2 ANQGSEA.

The chain joins TRBV28 to TRBJ2-5; D could derive from TRBD1 or TRBD2 (5 bases each). Per the germline V gene, CDR1 is MDHEN and CDR2 is SYDVKM. This CDR3 has 14 residues. The V and J ends lost 6 bases and 1 base respectively, with 12 bases between them. The CDR3 protein is CASSTSGTQETQYF. In DNA form, the CDR3 reads TGTGCCAGCAGCACTTCGGGGACCCAAGAGACCCAGTACTTC. Using reference TRBV28 and TRBJ2-5 for the parts outside the CDR3, the full variable domain is DVKVTQSSRYLVKRTGEKVFLECVQDMDHENMFWYRQDPGLGLRLIYFSYDVKMKEKGDIPEGYSVSREKKERFSLILESASTNQTSMYLCASSTSGTQETQYFGPGTRLLVL.